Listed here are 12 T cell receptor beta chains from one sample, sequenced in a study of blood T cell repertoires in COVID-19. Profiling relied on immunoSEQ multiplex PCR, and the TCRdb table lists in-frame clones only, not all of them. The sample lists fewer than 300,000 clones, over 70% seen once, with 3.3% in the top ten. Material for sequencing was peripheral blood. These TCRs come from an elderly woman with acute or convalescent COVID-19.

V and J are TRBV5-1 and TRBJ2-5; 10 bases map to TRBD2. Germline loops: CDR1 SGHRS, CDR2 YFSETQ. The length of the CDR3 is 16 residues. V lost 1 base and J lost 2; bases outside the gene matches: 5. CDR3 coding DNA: TGCGCCAGCAGCTTGTTTACTAGCGGGGATCAAGAGACCCAGTACTTC. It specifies CASSLFTSGDQETQYF.

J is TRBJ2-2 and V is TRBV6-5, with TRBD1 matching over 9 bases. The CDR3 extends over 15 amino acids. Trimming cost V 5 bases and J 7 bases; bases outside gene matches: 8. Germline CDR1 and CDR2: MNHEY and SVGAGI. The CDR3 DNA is TGTGCCAGCAGTACCCGGACAGGGGATGGCGGGGAGCTGTTTTTT. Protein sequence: CASSTRTGDGGELFF.

Here the CDR3 reads CASSPFQGVAAPSIAFF. The CDR3 DNA sequence: TGTGCCAGCTCACCTTTTCAGGGAGTAGCGGCACCCTCGATTGCGTTCTTC. J is TRBJ2-1 and V is TRBV18; maybe TRBD2 (6 bases). The CDR3 extends over 17 amino acids. Per germline, CDR1 KGHSH and CDR2 LQKENI. V lost 3 bases and J 15 bases, leaving 30 bases between the germline ends.

CDR3 region: CASSQGGQRTDTQYF. Written as DNA, the CDR3 is TGCGCCAGCAGCCAAGGGGGACAGCGCACAGATACGCAGTATTTT. This chain connects TRBV4-1 to TRBJ2-3; 7 bases line up with TRBD1. In germline, CDR1 is MGHRA, CDR2 YSYEKL. V lost 1 base to trimming and J lost 1 base; unmatched junction nucleotides: 2. This CDR3 has 15 amino acids.

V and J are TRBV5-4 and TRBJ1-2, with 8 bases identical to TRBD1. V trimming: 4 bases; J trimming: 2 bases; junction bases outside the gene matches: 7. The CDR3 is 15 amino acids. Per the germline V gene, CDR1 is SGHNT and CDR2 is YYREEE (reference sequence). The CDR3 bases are TGTGCCAGCAGCGGGACAGGATTAGGCAACTATGGCTACACCTTC. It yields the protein CASSGTGLGNYGYTF.

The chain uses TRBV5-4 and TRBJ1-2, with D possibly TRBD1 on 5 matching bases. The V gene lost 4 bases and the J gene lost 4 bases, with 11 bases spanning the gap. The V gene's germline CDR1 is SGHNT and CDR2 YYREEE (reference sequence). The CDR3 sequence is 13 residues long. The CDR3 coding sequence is TGTGCCAGCAGCCCTGACAGCTCCTATGGCTACACCTTC. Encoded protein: CASSPDSSYGYTF.

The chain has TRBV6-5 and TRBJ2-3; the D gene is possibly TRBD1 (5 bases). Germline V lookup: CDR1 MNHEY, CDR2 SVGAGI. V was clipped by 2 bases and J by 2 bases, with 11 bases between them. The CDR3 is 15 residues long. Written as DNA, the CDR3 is TGTGCCAGCAGTTACGGCCAGGGCTACACAGATACGCAGTATTTT. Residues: CASSYGQGYTDTQYF.

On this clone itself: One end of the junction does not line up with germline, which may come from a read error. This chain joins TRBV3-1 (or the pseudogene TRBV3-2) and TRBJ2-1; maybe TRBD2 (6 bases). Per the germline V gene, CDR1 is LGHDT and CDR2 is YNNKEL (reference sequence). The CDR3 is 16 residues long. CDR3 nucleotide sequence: TGTGCCAGCGGCCAAAGAGGAGGTAGGGGACTCAATGAGCAGTTCTTC. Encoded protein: CASGQRGGRGLNEQFF.

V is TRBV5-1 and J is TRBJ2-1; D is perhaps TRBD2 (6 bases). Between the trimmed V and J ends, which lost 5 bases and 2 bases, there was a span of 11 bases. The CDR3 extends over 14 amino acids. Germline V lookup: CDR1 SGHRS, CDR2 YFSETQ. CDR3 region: CASRVTGAYNEQFF. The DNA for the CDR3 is TGCGCCAGCAGAGTCACGGGGGCCTACAATGAGCAGTTCTTC.

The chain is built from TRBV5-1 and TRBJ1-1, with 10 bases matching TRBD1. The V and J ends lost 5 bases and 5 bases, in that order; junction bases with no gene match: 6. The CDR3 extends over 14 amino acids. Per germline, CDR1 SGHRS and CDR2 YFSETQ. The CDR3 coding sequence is TGCGCCAGCAGGGTGGACAGGGGGAGGACTGAAGCTTTCTTT. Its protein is CASRVDRGRTEAFF.

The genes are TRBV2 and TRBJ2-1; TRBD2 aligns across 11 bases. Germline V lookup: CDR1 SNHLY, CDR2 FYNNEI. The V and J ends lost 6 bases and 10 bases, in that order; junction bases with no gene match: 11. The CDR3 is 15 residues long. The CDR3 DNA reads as TGTGCCAGCAGCTCCAATAGCGGGGGGGCCGGCGAGCAGTTCTTC. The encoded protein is CASSSNSGGAGEQFF.

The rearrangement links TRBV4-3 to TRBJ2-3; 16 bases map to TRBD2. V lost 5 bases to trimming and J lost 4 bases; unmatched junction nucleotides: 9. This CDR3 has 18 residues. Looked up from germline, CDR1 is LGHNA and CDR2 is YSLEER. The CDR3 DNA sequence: TGCGCCAGCAGCGCCCCCGGGACTAGCGGGGGGGCACCAGATACGCAGTATTTT. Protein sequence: CASSAPGTSGGAPDTQYF.